This T cell receptor beta chain was observed in a study of blood T cell repertoires in COVID-19 (TCRdb year 2020). Background for the entire study: Samples from collaborators originated in the United States, Italy and Spain and spanned both the acute and convalescent phases of COVID-19. A freely available public database, intended as a resource for researchers studying the immune response to SARS-CoV-2, is where the repertoires were released. Subjects who had been exposed to COVID-19, were actively infected with it, or had recovered from it provided the deeply sampled blood TCRbeta repertoires that made up the dataset. Sample metadata almost always included a de-identified subject ID, COVID-19 status, age in years and sex. Where available, HLA class I and class II types were taken from metadata supplied by the sample provider and were not determined by assay-based typing. Samples came from the ongoing ImmuneRACE study (first 160 participants) plus 1,254 subjects from 6 global collaborators. The prospective study material was composed of cDNA or gDNA derived from T cells, B-cell-depleted T cells, or PBMCs. On the study overall, not on this receptor specifically: How much clinical and demographic metadata was included differed by source and by participant, and the metadata was provided uncurated.

The CDR1 and CDR2 encoded by the germline V gene (reference sequence) are LNHDA and SQIVND. The CDR3 numbers 18 residues from cysteine through phenylalanine. Left in the record is the CDR3 DNA by itself, 54 bases read in frame from the first base. Relative to germline, V is 0 bases shorter and J is 0 bases shorter, with 15 bases between their ends. TCRbeta CDR3 regions were amplified from genomic DNA using the immunoSEQ Assay, a bias-controlled multiplex PCR. The original pipeline was this. The number of nucleated cells in each sample was estimated by amplification of reference gene primers within the assay. To quantify the absolute abundance of each unique TCRbeta CDR3 rearrangement, sequence reads were collapsed and filtered. For each sample, productive Simpson clonality was calculated as the square root of Simpson's diversity index over productive rearrangements. TCRdb provides this immuneACCESS table in a form limited to in-frame rearrangements. Some clones are lacking; in checked studies, under half of them reflect an unresolved V gene, and why the rest are absent is not known. V and J calls and clone size follow that table, whereas D and trimming were derived from the DNA. A total of a few hundred thousand clones appear in this sample, 70% to 90% of them only once. Roughly 6.1% of the sample goes to the ten largest clones.

In Seattle, one collaborating source enrolled patients while the infection was active and tracked those patients longitudinally over the course of disease. Whole blood was collected in K2EDTA tubes by collaborating institutions according to the institutions' own protocols. For TCRbeta analysis, collaborators shipped samples in one of three forms: frozen whole blood, isolated PBMCs, or DNA extracted from either of those sample types. This clone was counted between two and nine times. What this receptor recognizes is not known. One base away there is no much larger clone; base qualities are not given.

The sample consisted of peripheral blood. This TCR derives from a woman aged 45-60 years with COVID-19, enrolled during active disease. The V gene is TRBV19 and the J gene is TRBJ1-3; a weak D assignment points to TRBD1 (6 bases agree). The nucleotides read TGTGCCAGTAGTATAGATGTCGGCAGGGGATACTCTGGAAACACCATATATTTT. Translation gives CASSIDVGRGYSGNTIYF.